Below are 27 T cell receptor beta chains sequenced from a single sample in a study of CD8 T cells in Susac syndrome. Random hexamers primed reverse transcription of about 0.45 to 1 ug RNA. TCRdb reprocessed the immunoSEQ multiplex PCR reads with MiXCR, giving one entry per CDR3 protein. The table includes some 150,000 distinct CDR3 sequences, about 95% detected once. The sequencing input was CD4+ T cells from PBMCs. All receptors come from a human donor with Susac syndrome.

This rearrangement joins TRBV6-6 to TRBJ1-1, with a tentative D call TRBD1 (5 bases). CDR3 length: 14 residues. Trimming left V 2 bases short and J 3 bases short, with 10 bases between. The V gene's germline CDR1 is MNHNY and CDR2 SVGAGI (reference sequence). In DNA form, the CDR3 reads TGTGCCAGCAGTTACCGTGGAGGGGACACTGAAGCTTTCTTT. Amino acids: CASSYRGGDTEAFF.

This sequence joins TRBV4-1 and TRBJ1-5; unclear D gene. Trimming removed 0 bases from V and 4 bases from J, with 13 bases in between. The CDR3 covers 16 residues. Per germline, CDR1 MGHRA and CDR2 YSYEKL. The CDR3 here is CASSQDQNGRNQPQHF. CDR3 bases: TGCGCCAGCAGCCAAGATCAGAACGGACGGAATCAGCCCCAGCATTTT.

V usage is TRBV16 and J usage is TRBJ1-2, with D hard to call. The length of the CDR3 is 13 residues. With 5 bases removed from V and 4 bases from J, the gap between germline ends came to 11 bases. CDR1 and CDR2 (germline): KGHSY, FQNENV. The CDR3 sequence is CASSTWTAYGYTF. The CDR3 DNA sequence: TGTGCCAGCAGCACTTGGACGGCCTATGGCTACACCTTC.

This chain links TRBV3-1 with TRBJ2-1; TRBD2 might be the D (6 bases). V lost 4 bases and J lost 15, with 13 bases in between. This CDR3 has 11 residues. Germline lookup yields CDR1 LGHDT and CDR2 YNNKEL (reference sequence). The CDR3 sequence is CASSRDSRAFF. The CDR3 coding sequence is TGTGCCAGCAGCCGGGACTCTCGAGCGTTCTTC.

J is TRBJ2-5 and V is TRBV7-2; D is tentatively TRBD1 or TRBD2 (7 bases each). Trimming left V 4 bases short and J 5 bases short, with 11 bases between. Per germline, CDR1 SGHTA and CDR2 FQGNSA. The CDR3 has 13 amino acids. The CDR3 coding sequence is TGTGCCAGCAGCTGGGAGGGGGCGGAGACCCAGTACTTC. Protein: CASSWEGAETQYF.

Comment on this clonotype: At one boundary the junction diverges from the germline segment, which might be a read error. The genes are TRBV25-1 and TRBJ2-5; either TRBD1 or TRBD2 may fit D (5 bases each). CDR3 size: 12 residues. CDR1 is MGHDK, CDR2 SYGVNS, per germline. CDR3 protein: CASSESGRGLDF. CDR3 sequence (DNA): TGTGCCAGCAGTGAATCCGGCCGGGGCTTGGACTTC.

The CDR3 nucleotides are TGCAGTGCTCCCTTGGGGGGTAAATCAAGGAATGAGCAGTTCTTC. This encodes CSAPLGGKSRNEQFF. The chain joins TRBV20-1 to TRBJ2-1; TRBD2 is a possible D gene (6 bases). This CDR3 is built from 15 residues. V was clipped by 5 bases and J by 7 bases, with 21 bases between them. CDR1 is DFQATT and CDR2 is SNEGSKA in the germline V gene (reference sequence).

The rearrangement uses TRBV20-1 and TRBJ1-2, with 9 bases fitting TRBD1. Germline assignment: CDR1 DFQATT and CDR2 SNEGSKA (reference sequence). This CDR3 is built from 16 residues. V was pared by 3 bases and J by 7 bases, with 15 bases of the junction left unmatched. The CDR3 loop reads CSARGSLGQGRGGYTF. CDR3 nucleotides: TGCAGTGCTAGGGGGTCCCTAGGACAGGGGAGGGGTGGCTACACCTTC.

The V call is TRBV14, the J call TRBJ2-3; D possibly uses TRBD1 or TRBD2 (5 bases each). The germline V gene has CDR1 SGHDN and CDR2 FVKESK. Trimming shortened V by 4 bases and J by 3 bases, and 17 bases separated the two germline ends. This CDR3 spans 16 amino acids. CDR3 region: CASSPHPAWGTDTQYF. The CDR3 region has the DNA TGTGCCAGCAGCCCTCATCCGGCTTGGGGGACAGATACGCAGTATTTT. Combining the CDR3 with reference TRBV14 and TRBJ2-3 gives the whole variable domain EAGVTQFPSHSVIEKGQTVTLRCDPISGHDNLYWYRRVMGKEIKFLLHFVKESKQDESGMPNNRFLAERTGGTYSTLKVQPAELEDSGVYFCASSPHPAWGTDTQYFGPGTRLTVL.

The rearrangement links TRBV6-5 to TRBJ2-2, with D perhaps TRBD1 (6 bases). Trimming removed 0 bases from V and 0 bases from J, with 11 bases in between. This CDR3 has 17 amino acids. Germline CDR1 and CDR2: MNHEY and SVGAGI. CDR3 sequence (DNA): TGTGCCAGCAGTTACTCTTGGGGGCGGACGAACACCGGGGAGCTGTTTTTT. Translation gives CASSYSWGRTNTGELFF.

The chain links TRBV5-6 to TRBJ2-6; D gene uncertain. CDR1 is SGHDT, CDR2 YYEEEE, per germline. Trimming shortened V by 1 base and J by 0 bases, and 11 bases separated the two germline ends. CDR3 length: 17 residues. This CDR3 is CASSLTPRHSGANVLTF. The DNA for the CDR3 is TGTGCCAGCAGCTTGACCCCAAGACACTCTGGGGCCAACGTCCTGACTTTC. Full variable domain (missing parts from reference TRBV5-6 and TRBJ2-6): DAGVTQSPTHLIKTRGQQVTLRCSPKSGHDTVSWYQQALGQGPQFIFQYYEEEERQRGNFPDRFSGHQFPNYSSELNVNALLLGDSALYLCASSLTPRHSGANVLTFGAGSRLTVL.

The chain is built from TRBV3-1 and TRBJ2-7, with D maybe TRBD1 (7 bases). CDR3 length: 15 residues. Germline loops: CDR1 LGHDT, CDR2 YNNKEL (reference sequence). Trimming took 4 bases from V and 5 from J, leaving 18 bases between them. CDR3 amino acids: CASSPRGGGTHEQYF. CDR3 DNA sequence: TGTGCCAGCAGCCCCCGCGGAGGGGGCACCCACGAGCAGTACTTC.

The chain employs TRBV20-1 and TRBJ2-5; D may be TRBD1 (6 bases). Germline values: CDR1 DFQATT, CDR2 SNEGSKA (reference sequence). The CDR3 runs to 15 residues. V was clipped by 1 base and J by 5 bases, with 17 bases between them. The CDR3 sequence: CSARGLGHSGETQYF. The CDR3 region has the DNA TGCAGTGCTAGAGGTTTGGGACACTCTGGGGAGACCCAGTACTTC.

The chain recombines TRBV15 with TRBJ2-6, with 9 bases that match TRBD1. Losses at the gene ends were 2 bases for V and 3 bases for J; bases not matched to a gene: 5. CDR3 length: 17 residues. The V gene's germline CDR1 is LNHNV and CDR2 YYDKDF (reference sequence). CDR3 protein: CATSRPGTGIGANVLTF. Here the CDR3 DNA reads TGTGCCACCAGCAGACCCGGGACAGGGATTGGGGCCAACGTCCTGACTTTC.

The genes are TRBV29-1 and TRBJ2-3; D is possibly TRBD1 or TRBD2 (6 bases each). This CDR3 is 15 amino acids long. Trimming pared 6 bases from V and 6 bases from J, leaving 22 bases between. The germline CDR1 and CDR2 sequences are SQVTM and ANQGSEA. This chain's CDR3 is CSVVEGGSGRDTQYF. CDR3 nucleotides: TGCAGCGTGGTGGAAGGGGGTTCAGGGAGGGATACGCAGTATTTT.

The rearrangement links TRBV18 to TRBJ2-3; either TRBD1 or TRBD2 may supply D (6 bases each). V lost 4 bases and J 5 bases, leaving 16 bases between the germline ends. CDR3 length: 15 residues. Germline V gene data show CDR1 as KGHSH and CDR2 as LQKENI. The CDR3 nucleotides read TGTGCCAGCTCACTCCTCACCGGGGGACAAGATACGCAGTATTTT. This encodes CASSLLTGGQDTQYF.

The genes are TRBV15 and TRBJ1-5, with D possibly TRBD1 on 6 matching bases. This CDR3 contains 16 residues. V gave up 0 bases and J gave up 6 bases, with 15 bases separating them. The germline V gene encodes CDR1 LNHNV and CDR2 YYDKDF (reference sequence). CDR3 coding DNA: TGTGCCACCAGCAGAGATCCCGGACAGTTCTCTCAGCCCCAGCATTTT. Its protein is CATSRDPGQFSQPQHF. The whole variable domain, remainder taken from reference TRBV15 and TRBJ1-5, is DAMVIQNPRYQVTQFGKPVTLSCSQTLNHNVMYWYQQKSSQAPKLLFHYYDKDFNNEADTPDNFQSRRPNTSFCFLDIRSPGLGDTAMYLCATSRDPGQFSQPQHFGDGTRLSIL.

V usage is TRBV4-1 and J usage is TRBJ1-4; the match to TRBD1 covers 9 bases. CDR1 and CDR2 from the germline V gene are MGHRA and YSYEKL. This CDR3 comprises 15 residues. V was clipped by 5 bases and J by 12 bases; unmatched bases: 13. DNA for the CDR3: TGCGCCAGCAGCTTACAGGGGGCACAGGCGGCGGAACTGTTTTTT. Amino acid sequence: CASSLQGAQAAELFF.

This clonotype has a single count. The chain joins TRBV6-2 or TRBV6-3 to TRBJ2-7; 7 bases line up with TRBD2. V trimming: 7 bases; J trimming: 2 bases; junction bases outside the gene matches: 5. The CDR3 sequence is 13 residues long. Germline CDR1 reads MNHEY; CDR2 reads SVGEGT. CDR3 region: CASTIGLAYEQYF. The CDR3 nucleotides are TGTGCCAGCACCATAGGACTAGCCTACGAGCAGTACTTC.

This chain links TRBV27 with TRBJ2-5; 10 bases agree with TRBD2. The germline V gene has CDR1 MNHEY and CDR2 SMNVEV (reference sequence). The CDR3 runs 15 residues. Losses at the gene ends were 2 bases for V and 2 bases for J; bases not matched to a gene: 2. The CDR3 loop is CASSLASGGQETQYF. Here the CDR3 DNA reads TGTGCCAGCAGTTTAGCTAGCGGGGGTCAAGAGACCCAGTACTTC.

CDR3 nucleotides: TGTGCCAGCAGAAGCGGGGGGAGCGGGGAGCTGTTTTTT. It translates to CASRSGGSGELFF. The gene calls are TRBV9 and TRBJ2-2, with 9 bases matching TRBD2. The CDR3 is made up of 13 amino acids. The trim removed 5 bases at V and 7 bases at J, leaving 3 bases unmatched. CDR1 is SGDLS and CDR2 is YYNGEE in the germline V gene.

A word on this clonotype: The CDR3 carries no conserved terminal phenylalanine or tryptophan, so it likely arises from a read error. The DNA is omitted, as the CDR3 cannot be located on it reliably, and the CDR3 follows TCRdb's listing. The J gene is TRBJ2-3, the V gene TRBV21-1. TRBV21-1 constitutes a pseudogene. The CDR3 totals 9 residues, both ends included. The CDR3 here is CASSTKVAV.

The chain is built from TRBV20-1 and TRBJ1-1; D not resolved. Trimming removed 4 bases from V and 1 base from J, with 4 bases in between. The length of the CDR3 is 11 residues. Germline V gives CDR1 DFQATT, CDR2 SNEGSKA (reference sequence). CDR3 protein: CSAMGNTEAFF. The CDR3 coding sequence is TGCAGTGCTATGGGGAACACTGAAGCTTTCTTT.

The chain recombines TRBV3-1 with TRBJ1-2; D gene uncertain. V lost 3 bases, J lost 5 bases, and 13 bases lay in between. The CDR3 totals 14 residues. Germline V gene data show CDR1 as LGHDT and CDR2 as YNNKEL (reference sequence). CDR3 residues: CASSHYRVLYGYTF. DNA of the CDR3: TGTGCCAGCAGCCACTACCGGGTCTTGTATGGCTACACCTTC.

The chain joins TRBV20-1 to TRBJ2-1; possible D gene TRBD2, 6 bases. Trimming took off 5 bases at V and 7 bases at J, with 21 bases between the two ends. The length of the CDR3 is 15 residues. The V gene's germline CDR1 is DFQATT and CDR2 SNEGSKA (reference sequence). The CDR3 spells CSAGWTLAGGNEQFF. DNA for the CDR3: TGCAGTGCTGGGTGGACCTTGGCCGGAGGGAATGAGCAGTTCTTC.

The V gene is TRBV20-1, the J gene TRBJ1-5; 10 positions match TRBD1. Trimming at V came to 4 bases and at J to 4 bases, leaving 7 bases not matched to a gene. The CDR3 sequence is 15 residues long. Germline V lookup: CDR1 DFQATT, CDR2 SNEGSKA (reference sequence). The DNA for the CDR3 is TGCAGTGCTAAAGAGGGACAGGGGAGGAATCAGCCCCAGCATTTT. Its protein is CSAKEGQGRNQPQHF.

The V and J genes are TRBV3-1 and TRBJ2-5; 9 bases fit TRBD2. V dropped 7 bases and J dropped 4; count of bases not matched to a gene: 7. The CDR3 consists of 14 residues. The germline gives CDR1 LGHDT, CDR2 YNNKEL (reference sequence). CDR3 nucleotide sequence: TGTGCCAGCAACCAGCGGGGGGAAGGAGAGACCCAGTACTTC. Protein sequence: CASNQRGEGETQYF.